Below are 26 T cell receptor beta chains sequenced from a single sample in a study of T cells in Graves' hyperthyroidism and ophthalmopathy. Amplified regions were TCR beta CDR3 sequences from RNA transcripts. Researchers ran a first-round RT-PCR on the TCR CDR3 using the HTBI primer set. TCRdb analysed the multiplex PCR reads with MiXCR anew, one entry per CDR3 protein. The sample carries some 370,000 distinct CDR3 sequences, over 12% recorded once. The sequencing input was blood. The receptors were sampled from a man in his fifties with Graves' ophthalmopathy.

This clonotype has ten or more counts. The chain carries TRBV25-1 and TRBJ2-7; TRBD2 matches at 8 bases. V shed 2 bases and J 0 bases; nucleotides not matched to a gene: 3. The CDR3 has 15 residues. Per germline, CDR1 MGHDK and CDR2 SYGVNS. CDR3 sequence (DNA): TGTGCCAGCAGTGAAACTAGCGGTAGCTCCTACGAGCAGTACTTC. Its translation is CASSETSGSSYEQYF.

The chain joins TRBV20-1 to TRBJ2-2, with 8 bases that match TRBD2. CDR1 DFQATT and CDR2 SNEGSKA come from the germline V gene (reference sequence). The CDR3 contains 18 residues. V was clipped by 1 base and J by 4 bases; unmatched bases: 14. The CDR3 DNA reads as TGCAGTGCTAGAGCGGAGGGGACAATAGCGGGACCCACCGGGGAGCTGTTTTTT. Translated: CSARAEGTIAGPTGELFF.

In its sample, this clonotype was seen many times. The chain combines TRBV3-1 with TRBJ2-3; possible D gene TRBD2, 6 bases. The CDR3 is 17 amino acids. Germline CDR1 reads LGHDT; CDR2 reads YNNKEL (reference sequence). Trimming removed 0 bases from V and 1 base from J, with 14 bases in between. This CDR3 is CASSQDESGVGTDTQYF. CDR3 in DNA: TGTGCCAGCAGCCAAGATGAATCGGGAGTAGGCACAGATACGCAGTATTTT.

The chain is built from TRBV12-3 or TRBV12-4 and TRBJ2-6, with D perhaps matching TRBD1 or TRBD2 (5 bases each). The CDR3 runs 21 residues. The V end lost 8 bases, the J end lost 2 bases, and 31 bases lay between the germline ends. The CDR3 reads CASGRKTAFLPTRPGANVLTF. CDR3 sequence (DNA): TGTGCCAGCGGGAGAAAGACAGCGTTTCTCCCTACCCGGCCTGGGGCCAACGTCCTGACTTTC.

This clonotype was recorded at least ten times. The chain uses TRBV15 and TRBJ2-3, with D tentatively TRBD1 (6 bases). Per the germline V gene, CDR1 is LNHNV and CDR2 is YYDKDF (reference sequence). This CDR3 has 16 residues. Trimming removed 2 bases from V and 0 bases from J, with 12 bases in between. The CDR3 here is CATSRRRGSSTDTQYF. CDR3 nucleotide sequence: TGTGCCACCAGCAGACGCAGGGGTTCTAGCACAGATACGCAGTATTTT.

This rearrangement joins TRBV28 to TRBJ2-5; D uncertain. Per germline, CDR1 MDHEN and CDR2 SYDVKM. The CDR3 runs 12 residues. V was pared by 2 bases and J by 3 bases, with 4 bases between. CDR3 bases: TGTGCCAGCAGTTTAGAAGAAGAGACCCAGTACTTC. Its protein product is CASSLEEETQYF.

This clonotype was seen ten or more times. The chain combines TRBV11-3 with TRBJ2-5, with 10 bases aligning to TRBD1. The CDR3 spans 14 residues. CDR1 is SGHNT, CDR2 YENEEA, per germline. With V trimmed by 2 bases and J by 5 bases, 2 bases remained unmatched. CDR3: CASSLPGQGETQYF. CDR3 DNA sequence: TGTGCCAGCAGCTTACCGGGACAGGGGGAGACCCAGTACTTC. The whole variable domain, filled in from reference TRBV11-3 and TRBJ2-5, reads EAGVVQSPRYKIIEKKQPVAFWCNPISGHNTLYWYLQNLGQGPELLIRYENEEAVDDSQLPKDRFSAERLKGVDSTLKIQPAELGDSAVYLCASSLPGQGETQYFGPGTRLLVL.

V is TRBV3-1 and J is TRBJ1-2; no clear D gene. V was pared by 5 bases and J by 8 bases, with 6 bases between. CDR3 length equals 10 residues. The germline gives CDR1 LGHDT, CDR2 YNNKEL (reference sequence). The CDR3 bases are TGTGCCAGCAGCTTGAAAGGCTACACCTTC. As protein: CASSLKGYTF. The whole variable domain, remainder taken from reference TRBV3-1 and TRBJ1-2, is DTAVSQTPKYLVTQMGNDKSIKCEQNLGHDTMYWYKQDSKKFLKIMFSYNNKELIINETVPNRFSPKSPDKAHLNLHINSLELGDSAVYFCASSLKGYTFGSGTRLTVV.

There are a few counts of this clonotype. The genes are TRBV27 and TRBJ1-4; perhaps TRBD1 as D (5 bases). V lost 2 bases and J 8 bases, leaving 12 bases between the germline ends. The CDR3 has 14 amino acids. Germline assignment: CDR1 MNHEY and CDR2 SMNVEV (reference sequence). The CDR3 nucleotides are TGTGCCAGCAGTTTAGTGGGGGACGCGGAAAAACTGTTTTTT. Protein sequence: CASSLVGDAEKLFF.

This clonotype was counted at least ten times. The V and J genes are TRBV4-1 and TRBJ2-5; D gene unclear. Germline CDR1 is MGHRA and CDR2 is YSYEKL. This CDR3 is 16 amino acids long. The V and J ends lost 4 bases and 5 bases respectively, with 20 bases between them. In DNA, the CDR3 is TGCGCCAGCAGCCCTGAAAAGGTGGCCACCTGGGAGACCCAGTACTTC. As protein: CASSPEKVATWETQYF.

This chain links TRBV20-1 with TRBJ1-2; TRBD1 matches 8 bases. J was trimmed by 7 bases and V by 7 bases; bases with no gene match: 17. There are 15 residues in the CDR3. Germline loops: CDR1 DFQATT, CDR2 SNEGSKA (reference sequence). The CDR3, as DNA: TGCAGTGACCGACCGGAGGGCAGGGGGCGGGTTGGCTACACCTTC. Amino acids: CSDRPEGRGRVGYTF.

As to this clonotype: A read error may be the cause here, since a much bigger clone is one base away. This chain joins TRBV7-8 and TRBJ2-1; D might be TRBD2 (7 bases). This CDR3 is built from 16 residues. Per the germline V gene, CDR1 is SGHVS and CDR2 is FQNEAQ. CDR3 sequence: CAGSLVGGGPYNEQFF. The CDR3 region has the DNA TGTGCCGGCAGCTTAGTAGGGGGGGGGCCTTACAATGAGCAGTTCTTC.

This clonotype has just a few counts. Written as DNA, the CDR3 is TGTGCCAGCAGCTCGACGGACAGGGACGAGCAGTACTTC. This codes for CASSSTDRDEQYF. V gene TRBV12-3 or TRBV12-4 combines with J gene TRBJ2-7; TRBD1 matches at 8 bases. The V gene end was trimmed by 6 bases and the J gene end by 5 bases; junction bases not matched to a gene: 6. The CDR3 is 13 residues long.

This sequence joins TRBV2 and TRBJ2-2, with a tentative D call TRBD1 (7 bases). Trimming pared 6 bases from V and 5 bases from J, leaving 19 bases between. Germline values: CDR1 SNHLY, CDR2 FYNNEI. This CDR3 has 16 residues. This CDR3 reads CASSSLTGTLTGELFF. CDR3 sequence (DNA): TGTGCCAGCAGCTCCCTGACAGGGACTTTGACCGGGGAGCTGTTTTTT.

The CDR3 bases are TGTGCCAGCAGTTTCGCGAACAATGAGCAGTTCTTC. Protein: CASSFANNEQFF. The chain links TRBV12-3 or TRBV12-4 to TRBJ2-1; D uncertain. This CDR3 has 12 residues. The ends were cut back, 3 bases at V and 5 bases at J, with 5 bases in the middle.

The CDR3 nucleotides are TGTGCCACCAGTGATTCCCGAGCTAACTATGGCTACACCTTC. This gives the protein CATSDSRANYGYTF. The rearrangement links TRBV24-1 to TRBJ1-2; D is unclear. Germline V CDR1 and CDR2: KGHDR, SFDVKD. V was shortened by 2 bases and J by 0 bases, with 6 bases between the two germline ends. The CDR3 runs to 14 residues.

A note on this clonotype: A read error is possible here, since a much larger clone lies one base away. This CDR3 fails to terminate in the conserved phenylalanine or tryptophan, so it likely reflects a read error. V and J are TRBV7-8 and TRBJ2-7, with TRBD1 matching 10 bases. This CDR3 spans 15 amino acids. Germline CDR1 and CDR2: SGHVS and FQNEAQ. V shed 4 bases, J shed 3 bases, and the junction held 6 bases outside the gene matches. The CDR3 nucleotides read TGTGCCAGCAGCTCCCCGCGGACAGGGGGCTACGAGCAGTACCTC. Amino acid sequence: CASSSPRTGGYEQYL.

About this clonotype: This likely comes from a read error, as the CDR3 has no conserved phenylalanine or tryptophan at its end. The V and J genes are TRBV19 and TRBJ1-5; 7 nucleotides match TRBD1. The CDR3 covers 14 residues. J gave up 5 bases and V 3 bases, and 4 bases lay outside the gene matches. CDR1 and CDR2 from the germline V gene are LNHDA and SQIVND (reference sequence). CDR3 sequence (DNA): TGTGCCAGTAGTATTCGCAGGGGGGATCAGCCCCAGCATTCT. Protein: CASSIRRGDQPQHS.

Ten or more counts support this clonotype. V and J are TRBV27 and TRBJ1-5; possible D gene TRBD1, 6 bases. Trimming stripped 8 bases from V and 1 base from J, with 18 bases between. The germline gives CDR1 MNHEY, CDR2 SMNVEV (reference sequence). The CDR3 extends over 16 amino acids. The CDR3 DNA sequence: TGTGCCAGCGCGCTTACCGGACAGCTGAGCAATCAGCCCCAGCATTTT. It yields the protein CASALTGQLSNQPQHF.

The rearrangement joins TRBV4-1 to TRBJ1-1, with TRBD1 as a possible D gene (6 bases). Between the trimmed V and J ends, which lost 6 bases and 1 base, there was a span of 15 bases. Per the germline V gene, CDR1 is MGHRA and CDR2 is YSYEKL. CDR3 length equals 15 residues. The CDR3 sequence is CASSSFGTPNTEAFF. The CDR3, as DNA: TGCGCCAGCAGTTCATTCGGGACACCGAACACTGAAGCTTTCTTT.

This clonotype was seen ten or more times. V is TRBV14 and J is TRBJ2-3; D ambiguous. Germline V gene data show CDR1 as SGHDN and CDR2 as FVKESK. This CDR3 has 14 residues. Trimming removed 5 bases from V and 3 bases from J, with 12 bases in between. CDR3 DNA: TGTGCCAGCAGCAAGGATGCGGAGACAGATACGCAGTATTTT. It translates to CASSKDAETDTQYF. The whole variable domain, filled in from reference TRBV14 and TRBJ2-3, reads EAGVTQFPSHSVIEKGQTVTLRCDPISGHDNLYWYRRVMGKEIKFLLHFVKESKQDESGMPNNRFLAERTGGTYSTLKVQPAELEDSGVYFCASSKDAETDTQYFGPGTRLTVL.

About this clonotype: A read error may produce the germline difference seen at one junction end. The J gene is TRBJ1-6, the V gene TRBV2; D is uncertain. The CDR3 contains 14 residues. Per germline, CDR1 SNHLY and CDR2 FYNNEI. The DNA for the CDR3 is TGTGCCAGCAGAGAAGGGTGGGATAATTCACCCCTCCACTTT. It specifies CASREGWDNSPLHF.

This chain joins TRBV19 and TRBJ2-3, with 8 bases fitting TRBD2. The CDR3 consists of 18 residues. V shed 6 bases, J shed 1 base, and the junction held 15 bases outside the gene matches. Germline CDR1 reads LNHDA; CDR2 reads SQIVND (reference sequence). CDR3: CASSNLNPGLEGTDTQYF. The CDR3 DNA sequence: TGTGCCAGTAGCAACCTCAACCCGGGACTAGAGGGCACAGATACGCAGTATTTT. Full variable domain (outside the CDR3, taken from reference TRBV19 and TRBJ2-3): DGGITQSPKYLFRKEGQNVTLSCEQNLNHDAMYWYRQDPGQGLRLIYYSQIVNDFQKGDIAEGYSVSREKKESFPLTVTSAQKNPTAFYLCASSNLNPGLEGTDTQYFGPGTRLTVL.

V and J are TRBV4-1 and TRBJ2-7; TRBD1 aligns across 8 bases. V lost 0 bases and J lost 3; bases outside the gene matches: 4. The CDR3 consists of 15 residues. Germline V gene sequence: CDR1 MGHRA, CDR2 YSYEKL. The CDR3 is CASSQEDGQGYEQYF. Here the CDR3 DNA reads TGCGCCAGCAGCCAAGAAGATGGACAGGGCTACGAGCAGTACTTC.

This clonotype was recorded at least ten times. The rearrangement uses TRBV20-1 and TRBJ1-5; 10 nucleotides line up with TRBD1. J gave up 4 bases and V 5 bases, and 11 bases lay outside the gene matches. Looked up from germline, CDR1 is DFQATT and CDR2 is SNEGSKA (reference sequence). This CDR3 spans 16 amino acids. The CDR3 DNA follows: TGCAGTGCTGCCCGGGACAGGGGACCGTGGAATCAGCCCCAGCATTTT. Translating it yields CSAARDRGPWNQPQHF.

This chain joins TRBV7-8 and TRBJ1-3; D is unresolved. V lost 4 bases to trimming and J lost 5 bases, with 9 bases between them. The germline gives CDR1 SGHVS, CDR2 FQNEAQ. The CDR3 length is 13 residues. CDR3 in DNA: TGTGCCAGCAGCTCAGCCAGCCGAAACACCATATATTTT. This codes for CASSSASRNTIYF.